Included here is one T cell receptor beta chain sequence, with context. This sample stems from a study of blood T cell repertoires in COVID-19. Turning to the study itself: T cells, B-cell-depleted T cells, or PBMCs provided the cDNA or gDNA that served as material.

Sequencing used immunoSEQ multiplex PCR; TCRdb keeps in-frame clones, though not all of them. The table lists approximately 200,000 clones, approximately 85% of them singletons. Germline V gene lookup returns CDR1 LGHDT and CDR2 YNNKEL (reference sequence). The length of the CDR3 is 16 residues. Trimming pared 6 bases from V and 0 bases from J, leaving 17 bases between. The receptor's source is a human donor with active or convalescent COVID-19. The donor label of this sample is uncertain. This chain uses TRBV3-1 (or the pseudogene TRBV3-2) with TRBJ1-2; D is possibly TRBD1 (6 bases). The sample taken for sequencing was peripheral blood. The CDR3 DNA follows: TGTGCCAGCAGTTTCGGGAACAGGGTAGCTAACTATGGCTACACCTTC. This codes for CASSFGNRVANYGYTF.